This TCR beta chain was retrieved from a study of CD8 T cells in ankylosing spondylitis. This clonotype was found a few times. Antigen: not known. Study results and caveats: Some motif variants had been reported before (in reactive arthritis synovial fluid and blood). From matched ankylosing spondylitis synovial fluid, disease-linked clones were reportedly recovered at significantly enriched levels. Several highly homologous variants formed a TCR beta motif that appeared characteristic of ankylosing spondylitis blood.

The CDR3 is 14 amino acids. V was shortened by 3 bases and J by 6 bases, with 12 bases between the two germline ends. Per germline, CDR1 MNHEY and CDR2 SMNVEV (reference sequence). TCR beta libraries were made by quantitative 5'-RACE with molecular barcodes. TCRdb reanalysed the 5' RACE reads using MiXCR and keeps one entry per CDR3 protein. Here the sample spans 250,000 or so distinct CDR3 sequences, about a sixth being singletons. The receptor was derived from a male donor with ankylosing spondylitis or in good health (not recorded which). Source material: blood, either unsorted or a sorted T cell fraction (not recorded which). The gene calls are TRBV27 and TRBJ2-1; TRBD2 might be the D (5 bases). CDR3 loop: CASSFSGRINEQFF. CDR3 sequence (DNA): TGTGCCAGCAGTTTCAGTGGGAGAATCAATGAGCAGTTCTTC.